The rows below give T cell receptor beta chains drawn from one sample of a study of T cells expressing NK-cell markers. Following a re-call of the 5' RACE reads, TCRdb has one entry per CDR3 protein and lacks DNA. Across a few hundred thousand distinct CDR3 sequences, the top ten clones capture roughly 3.6% of the sample. The specimen was blood T cells: a sorted CD56 or NKG2C T cell subset, CD4+ or CD8+ T cells, or bulk PBMC T cells (not recorded which). These receptors came from a man aged 18-30 years in good health. CDR3s include the opening cysteine and the closing phenylalanine or tryptophan.

CDR3aa: CASSFVPGRGEQYF
v_gene: TRBV7-9
j_gene: TRBJ2-7

CDR3aa: CATQGQNEQFF
v_gene: TRBV10-2
j_gene: TRBJ2-1

CDR3aa: CASSGSYYEQYF
v_gene: TRBV2
j_gene: TRBJ2-7

CDR3aa: CASSFKTGAADTQYF
v_gene: TRBV5-1
j_gene: TRBJ2-3

CDR3aa: CASSFSAGLQETQYF
v_gene: TRBV12-3/TRBV12-4
j_gene: TRBJ2-5

CDR3aa: CASSLSSWTGGYNEQFF
v_gene: TRBV5-1
j_gene: TRBJ2-1

CDR3aa: CSARVGSSGANVLTF
v_gene: TRBV20-1
j_gene: TRBJ2-6

CDR3aa: CASSYSDREHEQYF
v_gene: TRBV6-5
j_gene: TRBJ2-7

CDR3aa: CASRGQAVSGTEAFF
v_gene: TRBV6-1
j_gene: TRBJ1-1

CDR3aa: CASSDSGRSAYNEQFF
v_gene: TRBV19
j_gene: TRBJ2-1

CDR3aa: CASGSGLSSYNEQFF
v_gene: TRBV7-9
j_gene: TRBJ2-1

CDR3aa: CASSPTGFNQPQHF
v_gene: TRBV5-1
j_gene: TRBJ1-5

CDR3aa: CASSISGQRNTEAFF
v_gene: TRBV3-1
j_gene: TRBJ1-1

CDR3aa: CASSSRTVSGGPEQFF
v_gene: TRBV5-4
j_gene: TRBJ2-1

CDR3aa: CASTYFGYNEQFF
v_gene: TRBV11-2
j_gene: TRBJ2-1

CDR3aa: CASRPGHDNSPLHF
v_gene: TRBV4-2
j_gene: TRBJ1-6

CDR3aa: CASSYQGGSPLHF
v_gene: TRBV6-5
j_gene: TRBJ1-6